This TCR beta chain was recovered during a study of T cell changes during pregnancy in multiple sclerosis. CDR1 is PRHDT, CDR2 FYEKMQ, per germline (reference sequence). Trimming removed 1 base from V and 7 bases from J; junction bases left unmatched: 5. The CDR3 is 15 residues long. The data were produced by immunoSEQ multiplex PCR, yet TCRdb's version contains in-frame clones alone and is incomplete. The sample lists about 110,000 clones, roughly 92% occurring once. Sequenced material: peripheral blood, taken in the third trimester of pregnancy. This receptor was identified in a female donor with multiple sclerosis, enrolled in a pregnancy study. V usage is TRBV13 and J usage is TRBJ1-2, with 11 nucleotides matching TRBD1. The CDR3 DNA reads TGTGCCAGCAGCTTAGAGCGGACAGGGGGCAGTGGCTACACCTTC. Its translation: CASSLERTGGSGYTF.